This is a list of T cell receptor beta chains from one sample in a study of spatial heterogeneity in lung cancer. TCRdb passed the 5' RACE reads through MiXCR, listing each CDR3 protein once. The sample contains approximately 94,000 distinct CDR3 sequences, 4.4% of which appear only once. The starting material was lung tumor tissue, obtained at surgery. The source of these receptors is a male donor with early-stage non-small cell lung cancer. Both conserved end residues are part of each CDR3. A D gene is named only where the DNA matches it firmly. Only part of the rows carry a size: once, few, many, or a class if the clone is expanded.

D gene: TRBD1; J gene: TRBJ2-7; CDR3 length: 15; V gene: TRBV4-1; clone size: -; CDR3 protein: CASSQDRGNLIKQYF; CDR3 DNA: TGCGCCAGCAGCCAAGACAGGGGGAATTTGATCAAGCAGTACTTC
D gene: -; J gene: TRBJ2-7; CDR3 length: 12; V gene: TRBV28; clone size: few; CDR3 protein: CASSLSPAEQYF; CDR3 DNA: TGTGCCAGCAGTTTATCACCCGCCGAGCAGTACTTC
D gene: -; J gene: TRBJ2-2; CDR3 length: 14; V gene: TRBV20-1; clone size: few; CDR3 protein: CSARMELGTGELFF; CDR3 DNA: TGCAGTGCTAGAATGGAGTTGGGCACCGGGGAGCTGTTTTTT
D gene: -; J gene: TRBJ2-1; CDR3 length: 15; V gene: TRBV7-2; clone size: many; CDR3 protein: CASSSDLWNYNEQFF; CDR3 DNA: TGTGCCAGCAGCTCGGATTTATGGAACTACAATGAGCAGTTCTTC
D gene: -; J gene: TRBJ2-1; CDR3 length: 12; V gene: TRBV2; clone size: many; CDR3 protein: CASSVWGRGQFF; CDR3 DNA: TGTGCCAGCAGTGTCTGGGGGCGGGGGCAGTTCTTC
D gene: -; J gene: TRBJ1-5; CDR3 length: 15; V gene: TRBV27; clone size: many; CDR3 protein: CASSSKFSFFQPQHF; CDR3 DNA: TGTGCCAGCAGTTCTAAGTTTTCCTTTTTTCAGCCCCAGCATTTT
D gene: -; J gene: TRBJ2-3; CDR3 length: 16; V gene: TRBV7-9; clone size: many; CDR3 protein: CASSYGVTRLSDTQYF; CDR3 DNA: TGTGCCAGCAGCTATGGGGTCACCAGGCTGTCAGATACGCAGTATTTT
D gene: -; J gene: TRBJ2-1; CDR3 length: 17; V gene: TRBV15; clone size: many; CDR3 protein: CATSRDEGAGFYNEQFF; CDR3 DNA: TGTGCCACCAGCAGAGATGAAGGAGCGGGTTTTTACAATGAGCAGTTCTTC
D gene: -; J gene: TRBJ1-6; CDR3 length: 16; V gene: TRBV20-1; clone size: many; CDR3 protein: CSASDLLRDGDSPLHF; CDR3 DNA: TGCAGTGCTTCTGATCTCCTCCGGGACGGCGATTCACCCCTCCACTTT
D gene: -; J gene: TRBJ2-1; CDR3 length: 13; V gene: TRBV27; clone size: many; CDR3 protein: CASSWGFYNEQFF; CDR3 DNA: TGTGCCAGCAGCTGGGGTTTCTACAATGAGCAGTTCTTC
D gene: -; J gene: TRBJ1-2; CDR3 length: 12; V gene: TRBV2; clone size: many; CDR3 protein: CASSDGWNGYTF; CDR3 DNA: TGTGCCAGCAGTGACGGGTGGAATGGCTACACCTTC
D gene: TRBD2; J gene: TRBJ2-1; CDR3 length: 14; V gene: TRBV29-1; clone size: few; CDR3 protein: CSVLTSGAWNEQFF; CDR3 DNA: TGCAGCGTGCTGACTAGCGGGGCCTGGAATGAGCAGTTCTTC
D gene: TRBD2; J gene: TRBJ2-7; CDR3 length: 17; V gene: TRBV20-1; clone size: many; CDR3 protein: CSARDSRGLAGNYEQYF; CDR3 DNA: TGCAGTGCTAGAGATTCCCGGGGACTAGCGGGGAACTACGAGCAGTACTTC
D gene: -; J gene: TRBJ2-7; CDR3 length: 14; V gene: TRBV20-1; clone size: many; CDR3 protein: CSAIPGGWSYEQYF; CDR3 DNA: TGCAGTGCTATCCCGGGGGGCTGGTCCTACGAGCAGTACTTC
D gene: -; J gene: TRBJ2-3; CDR3 length: 16; V gene: TRBV5-6; clone size: many; CDR3 protein: CASSLIPTDATDTQYF; CDR3 DNA: TGTGCCAGCAGCTTGATCCCTACAGACGCCACAGATACGCAGTATTTT
D gene: -; J gene: TRBJ1-1; CDR3 length: 12; V gene: TRBV28; clone size: many; CDR3 protein: CASSPLTDEAFF; CDR3 DNA: TGTGCCAGCAGTCCTTTAACGGATGAAGCTTTCTTT
D gene: -; J gene: TRBJ2-3; CDR3 length: 12; V gene: TRBV12-3/TRBV12-4; clone size: -; CDR3 protein: CASSPRGNTQYF; CDR3 DNA: TGTGCCAGCAGCCCCAGAGGGAATACGCAGTATTTT
D gene: TRBD1; J gene: TRBJ1-5; CDR3 length: 19; V gene: TRBV7-2; clone size: many; CDR3 protein: CASSLRTGPGQRVNQPQHF; CDR3 DNA: TGTGCCAGCAGCTTACGGACGGGACCGGGACAGAGAGTCAATCAGCCCCAGCATTTT
D gene: TRBD1; J gene: TRBJ2-7; CDR3 length: 12; V gene: TRBV20-1; clone size: few; CDR3 protein: CSAGQAWHEQYF; CDR3 DNA: TGCAGTGCGGGACAGGCGTGGCACGAGCAGTACTTC
D gene: TRBD1; J gene: TRBJ1-2; CDR3 length: 14; V gene: TRBV4-1; clone size: -; CDR3 protein: CASSQVTGGSGYTF; CDR3 DNA: TGCGCCAGCAGCCAGGTTACAGGGGGCAGTGGCTACACCTTC
D gene: -; J gene: TRBJ1-1; CDR3 length: 14; V gene: TRBV20-1; clone size: many; CDR3 protein: CSARSRLVDTEAFF; CDR3 DNA: TGCAGTGCTAGATCCCGCTTAGTTGACACTGAAGCTTTCTTT
D gene: TRBD2; J gene: TRBJ2-1; CDR3 length: 15; V gene: TRBV7-9; clone size: many; CDR3 protein: CASSLIAGVHNEQFF; CDR3 DNA: TGTGCCAGCAGCTTAATAGCGGGCGTCCACAATGAGCAGTTCTTC
D gene: -; J gene: TRBJ1-1; CDR3 length: 15; V gene: TRBV4-2; clone size: many; CDR3 protein: CASTPGGALEDEAFF; CDR3 DNA: TGTGCCAGCACCCCAGGAGGGGCTTTAGAGGATGAAGCTTTCTTT
D gene: -; J gene: TRBJ1-1; CDR3 length: 13; V gene: TRBV30; clone size: many; CDR3 protein: CASSVGSDTEAFF; CDR3 DNA: TGTGCCTCCTCCGTGGGGTCTGACACTGAAGCTTTCTTT
D gene: -; J gene: TRBJ2-1; CDR3 length: 16; V gene: TRBV9; clone size: many; CDR3 protein: CASSVEAAWVASEQFF; CDR3 DNA: TGTGCCAGCAGCGTAGAGGCTGCGTGGGTCGCATCTGAGCAGTTCTTC
D gene: -; J gene: TRBJ1-5; CDR3 length: 15; V gene: TRBV19; clone size: many; CDR3 protein: CASSIWGRANQPQHF; CDR3 DNA: TGTGCCAGTAGTATCTGGGGACGGGCTAATCAGCCCCAGCATTTT
D gene: TRBD1; J gene: TRBJ2-5; CDR3 length: 15; V gene: TRBV29-1; clone size: many; CDR3 protein: CSALRDRGSFETQYF; CDR3 DNA: TGCAGCGCCCTGCGGGACAGGGGTTCGTTTGAGACCCAGTACTTC
D gene: -; J gene: TRBJ2-7; CDR3 length: 17; V gene: TRBV3-1; clone size: few; CDR3 protein: CASSQAYKKQGAYEQYF; CDR3 DNA: TGTGCCAGCAGCCAAGCGTATAAGAAACAGGGCGCCTACGAGCAGTACTTC
D gene: -; J gene: TRBJ1-1; CDR3 length: 13; V gene: TRBV5-1; clone size: many; CDR3 protein: CASSLPADTEAFF; CDR3 DNA: TGCGCCAGCAGCCTCCCGGCGGACACTGAAGCTTTCTTT
D gene: -; J gene: TRBJ2-5; CDR3 length: 13; V gene: TRBV2; clone size: many; CDR3 protein: CASSDVSVETQYF; CDR3 DNA: TGTGCCAGCAGTGACGTTTCGGTTGAGACCCAGTACTTC
D gene: TRBD2; J gene: TRBJ2-1; CDR3 length: 14; V gene: TRBV3-1; clone size: many; CDR3 protein: CASRKRGLANEQFF; CDR3 DNA: TGTGCCAGCAGGAAGCGGGGACTAGCGAATGAGCAGTTCTTC
D gene: -; J gene: TRBJ1-1; CDR3 length: 13; V gene: TRBV27; clone size: many; CDR3 protein: CASRRTGNTEAFF; CDR3 DNA: TGTGCCAGCAGGCGGACGGGGAACACTGAAGCTTTCTTT
D gene: -; J gene: TRBJ2-2; CDR3 length: 14; V gene: TRBV9; clone size: many; CDR3 protein: CASSGQVVTGELFF; CDR3 DNA: TGTGCCAGCAGCGGTCAGGTAGTGACCGGGGAGCTGTTTTTT
D gene: -; J gene: TRBJ2-1; CDR3 length: 12; V gene: TRBV5-5; clone size: many; CDR3 protein: CASSSFEPEQFF; CDR3 DNA: TGTGCCAGCAGCTCCTTCGAACCTGAGCAGTTCTTC
D gene: -; J gene: TRBJ1-6; CDR3 length: 18; V gene: TRBV6-5; clone size: many; CDR3 protein: CASTSTRGPGIYNSPLHF; CDR3 DNA: TGTGCCAGCACATCCACCCGGGGCCCGGGCATCTATAATTCACCCCTCCACTTT
D gene: TRBD1; J gene: TRBJ2-1; CDR3 length: 19; V gene: TRBV24-1; clone size: many; CDR3 protein: CATGGGGQGAKSSYNEQFF; CDR3 DNA: TGTGCCACCGGCGGGGGCGGACAGGGGGCCAAAAGCTCCTACAATGAGCAGTTCTTC
D gene: -; J gene: TRBJ2-2; CDR3 length: 13; V gene: TRBV20-1; clone size: many; CDR3 protein: CSTYRRDTGELFF; CDR3 DNA: TGCAGTACCTATAGGAGGGACACCGGGGAGCTGTTTTTT
D gene: -; J gene: TRBJ1-2; CDR3 length: 15; V gene: TRBV4-1; clone size: many; CDR3 protein: CASSLATGTDYGYTF; CDR3 DNA: TGCGCCAGCAGTCTTGCGACGGGAACGGACTATGGCTACACCTTC
D gene: -; J gene: TRBJ1-4; CDR3 length: 15; V gene: TRBV16; clone size: many; CDR3 protein: CASSQNRGGSEKLFF; CDR3 DNA: TGTGCCAGCAGCCAAAACCGGGGTGGAAGCGAAAAACTGTTTTTT
D gene: TRBD2; J gene: TRBJ2-3; CDR3 length: 15; V gene: TRBV2; clone size: -; CDR3 protein: CASRGTSGRADTQYF; CDR3 DNA: TGTGCCAGCAGGGGGACTAGCGGGAGAGCAGATACGCAGTATTTT
D gene: -; J gene: TRBJ2-2; CDR3 length: 18; V gene: TRBV28; clone size: few; CDR3 protein: CASSFNRIHPIYTGELFF; CDR3 DNA: TGTGCCAGCAGCTTTAACCGTATACACCCGATTTACACCGGGGAGCTGTTTTTT
D gene: -; J gene: TRBJ2-7; CDR3 length: 15; V gene: TRBV5-1; clone size: many; CDR3 protein: CASSTLQGPDYEQYF; CDR3 DNA: TGCGCCAGCAGCACGCTACAGGGACCGGACTACGAGCAGTACTTC
D gene: -; J gene: TRBJ2-7; CDR3 length: 12; V gene: TRBV4-1; clone size: many; CDR3 protein: CASSQEGGEQYF; CDR3 DNA: TGCGCCAGCAGCCAAGAAGGAGGGGAGCAGTACTTC
D gene: TRBD1; J gene: TRBJ2-7; CDR3 length: 14; V gene: TRBV7-9; clone size: few; CDR3 protein: CASSRRDSSSEQYF; CDR3 DNA: TGTGCCAGCAGCCGCCGGGACAGCAGCAGCGAGCAGTACTTC
D gene: -; J gene: TRBJ2-1; CDR3 length: 15; V gene: TRBV29-1; clone size: many; CDR3 protein: CSVDPTRGPGDEQFF; CDR3 DNA: TGCAGCGTTGACCCGACTAGAGGGCCTGGGGATGAGCAGTTCTTC
D gene: -; J gene: TRBJ1-1; CDR3 length: 14; V gene: TRBV14; clone size: many; CDR3 protein: CASSAPRAGTEAFF; CDR3 DNA: TGTGCCAGCAGCGCCCCCAGGGCTGGCACTGAAGCTTTCTTT
D gene: TRBD1; J gene: TRBJ2-2; CDR3 length: 16; V gene: TRBV7-9; clone size: many; CDR3 protein: CASSWTGTGPTGELFF; CDR3 DNA: TGTGCCAGCAGCTGGACCGGGACAGGGCCCACCGGGGAGCTGTTTTTT
D gene: TRBD1; J gene: TRBJ2-2; CDR3 length: 16; V gene: TRBV28; clone size: many; CDR3 protein: CASSYPLAGGIGELFF; CDR3 DNA: TGTGCCAGCAGTTACCCCCTCGCAGGGGGCATCGGGGAGCTGTTTTTT
D gene: -; J gene: TRBJ2-7; CDR3 length: 15; V gene: TRBV4-2; clone size: many; CDR3 protein: CASSQELRTAYEQYF; CDR3 DNA: TGTGCCAGCAGCCAAGAGTTGCGGACAGCCTACGAGCAGTACTTC
D gene: -; J gene: TRBJ2-2; CDR3 length: 13; V gene: TRBV5-1; clone size: many; CDR3 protein: CASRSVGSGELFF; CDR3 DNA: TGCGCCAGCAGATCGGTGGGTAGCGGGGAGCTGTTTTTT
D gene: TRBD1; J gene: TRBJ1-1; CDR3 length: 12; V gene: TRBV7-9; clone size: many; CDR3 protein: CASSLGQGVAFF; CDR3 DNA: TGTGCCAGCAGCTTGGGACAGGGGGTAGCTTTCTTT
D gene: -; J gene: TRBJ1-1; CDR3 length: 13; V gene: TRBV2; clone size: many; CDR3 protein: CASSTDRNTEAFF; CDR3 DNA: TGTGCCAGCAGTACGGACAGGAACACTGAAGCTTTCTTT
D gene: -; J gene: TRBJ2-7; CDR3 length: 16; V gene: TRBV20-1; clone size: many; CDR3 protein: CSARKPRLQAIYEQYF; CDR3 DNA: TGCAGTGCCCGAAAGCCCAGACTACAAGCAATCTACGAGCAGTACTTC
D gene: -; J gene: TRBJ1-1; CDR3 length: 17; V gene: TRBV29-1; clone size: -; CDR3 protein: CSVEDLGGWYMNTEAFF; CDR3 DNA: TGCAGCGTTGAAGATCTGGGCGGTTGGTACATGAACACTGAAGCTTTCTTT
D gene: TRBD1; J gene: TRBJ2-1; CDR3 length: 14; V gene: TRBV28; clone size: -; CDR3 protein: CASSDRGAYNEQFF; CDR3 DNA: TGTGCCAGCAGTGACAGGGGTGCCTACAATGAGCAGTTCTTC
D gene: TRBD2; J gene: TRBJ2-3; CDR3 length: 17; V gene: TRBV13; clone size: many; CDR3 protein: CASSGGPAGGSTDTQYF; CDR3 DNA: TGTGCCAGCAGCGGAGGACCAGCGGGAGGAAGCACAGATACGCAGTATTTT
D gene: -; J gene: TRBJ2-3; CDR3 length: 12; V gene: TRBV6-5; clone size: many; CDR3 protein: CASRSSTDTQYF; CDR3 DNA: TGTGCCAGCCGAAGTAGCACAGATACGCAGTATTTT
D gene: -; J gene: TRBJ1-1; CDR3 length: 16; V gene: TRBV6-5; clone size: few; CDR3 protein: CASSAADREFSTEAFF; CDR3 DNA: TGTGCCAGCAGTGCCGCAGACAGAGAATTTTCCACTGAAGCTTTCTTT
D gene: -; J gene: TRBJ2-2; CDR3 length: 14; V gene: TRBV6-5; clone size: many; CDR3 protein: CASNQDGATGELFF; CDR3 DNA: TGTGCCAGCAATCAGGACGGGGCCACCGGGGAGCTGTTTTTT